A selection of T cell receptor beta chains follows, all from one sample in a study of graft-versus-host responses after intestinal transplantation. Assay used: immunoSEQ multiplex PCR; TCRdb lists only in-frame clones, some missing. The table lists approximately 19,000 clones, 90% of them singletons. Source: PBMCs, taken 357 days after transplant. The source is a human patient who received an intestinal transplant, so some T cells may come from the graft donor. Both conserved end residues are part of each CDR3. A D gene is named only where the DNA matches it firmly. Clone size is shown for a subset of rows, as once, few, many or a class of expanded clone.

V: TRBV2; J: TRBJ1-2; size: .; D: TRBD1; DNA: TGTGCCAGCCTGACCGGGACAGGGACTGGCTACACCTTC; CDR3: CASLTGTGTGYTF
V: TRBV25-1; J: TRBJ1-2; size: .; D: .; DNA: TGTGCCAGCAGTGAACCCCAACCCCCCGGGAGGGGCTACACCTTC; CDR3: CASSEPQPPGRGYTF
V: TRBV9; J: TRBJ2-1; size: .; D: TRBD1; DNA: TGTGCCAGCAGCGTAGAGGGGGCTGCTGAGCAGTTCTTC; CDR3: CASSVEGAAEQFF
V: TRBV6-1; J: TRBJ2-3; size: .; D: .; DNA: TGTGCCAGCAGTGCCGGTGGGGCGACAGATACGCAGTATTTT; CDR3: CASSAGGATDTQYF
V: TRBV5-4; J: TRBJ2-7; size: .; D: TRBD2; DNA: TGTGCCAGCAGCTCCACTTATGGACTAGTATCCTACGAGCAGTACTTC; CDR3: CASSSTYGLVSYEQYF
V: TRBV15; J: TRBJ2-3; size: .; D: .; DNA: TGTGCCACCAGCGGACTTACCGGGACACTCGAATCCACAGATACGCAGTATTTT; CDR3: CATSGLTGTLESTDTQYF
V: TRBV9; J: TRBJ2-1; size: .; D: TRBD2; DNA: TGTGCCAGCAGCGCCTCTAGCGGGAGGGGGAATGAGCAGTTCTTC; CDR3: CASSASSGRGNEQFF
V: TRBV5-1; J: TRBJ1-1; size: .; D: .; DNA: TGCGCCAGCAGCTTGGGGCCCAGTGCTGACACTGAAGCTTTCTTT; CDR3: CASSLGPSADTEAFF
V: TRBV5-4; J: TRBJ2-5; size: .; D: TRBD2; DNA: TGTGCCAGCAGCTTGTCCCGACTAGCGGGGGGGGAGACCCAGTACTTC; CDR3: CASSLSRLAGGETQYF
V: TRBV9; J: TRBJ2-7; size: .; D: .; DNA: TGTGCCAGCAGCGTATTGGACGTCTCCTACGAGCAGTACTTC; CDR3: CASSVLDVSYEQYF
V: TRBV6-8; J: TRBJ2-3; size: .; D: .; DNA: TGTGCCAGCAGTTACCCTCGAGGGGGGGTGATAAGCACAGATACGCAGTATTTT; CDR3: CASSYPRGGVISTDTQYF
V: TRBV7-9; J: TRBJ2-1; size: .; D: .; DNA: TGTGCCAGCAGCCATCCCAGGGGCCCCTACAATGAGCAGTTCTTC; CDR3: CASSHPRGPYNEQFF
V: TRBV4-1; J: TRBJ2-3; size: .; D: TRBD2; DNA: TGCGCCAGCAGCCCATCTAGCGGGGGGTCAGATACGCAGTATTTT; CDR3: CASSPSSGGSDTQYF
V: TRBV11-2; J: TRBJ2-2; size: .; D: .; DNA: TGTGCCAGCAGCCCAGGGACACGGTTCCGAACCACCGGGGAGCTGTTTTTT; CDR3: CASSPGTRFRTTGELFF
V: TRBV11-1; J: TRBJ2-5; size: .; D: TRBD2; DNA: TGTGCCAGCAGCAGACCATTGACTAGCGGGAATCAACAAGAGACCCAGTACTTC; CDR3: CASSRPLTSGNQQETQYF
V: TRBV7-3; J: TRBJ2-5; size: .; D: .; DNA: TGTGCCAGCAGCTTTTTCGGTGGGATTGAGACCCAGTACTTC; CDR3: CASSFFGGIETQYF
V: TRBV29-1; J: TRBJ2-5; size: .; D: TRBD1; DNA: TGCAGCGTTGCCGGACAGGTCCAAGAGACCCAGTACTTC; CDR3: CSVAGQVQETQYF
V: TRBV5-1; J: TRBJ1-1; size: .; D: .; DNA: TGCGCCAGCAGCTTTCTTGGCCAGCGAAGCCCGAACACTGAAGCTTTCTTT; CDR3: CASSFLGQRSPNTEAFF
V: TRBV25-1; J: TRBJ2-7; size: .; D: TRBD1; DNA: TGTGCCAGCAGTGAACTTACTAGGACAGGGATCTACGAGCAGTACTTC; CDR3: CASSELTRTGIYEQYF
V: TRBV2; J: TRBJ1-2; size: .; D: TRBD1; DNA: TGTGCCAGCAGTCCCGGGACAGGCTATGGCTACACCTTC; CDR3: CASSPGTGYGYTF
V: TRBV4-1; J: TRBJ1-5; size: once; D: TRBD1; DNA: TGCGCCAGCAGCCCCCGGGACAGTGATCAGCCCCAGCATTTT; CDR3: CASSPRDSDQPQHF
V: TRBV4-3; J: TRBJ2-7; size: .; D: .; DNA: TGCGCCAGCAGCCAAGGTTTCGGACATGGGTACGAGCAGTACTTC; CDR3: CASSQGFGHGYEQYF
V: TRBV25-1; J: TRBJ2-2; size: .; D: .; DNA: TGTGCCAGCAGTGCTTGGACAGCTTCCACCGGGGAGCTGTTTTTT; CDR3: CASSAWTASTGELFF
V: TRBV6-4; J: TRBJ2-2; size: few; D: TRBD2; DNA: TGTGCCAGCAGTGACTCAGCTAGCGGGAACACCGGGGAGCTGTTTTTT; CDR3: CASSDSASGNTGELFF
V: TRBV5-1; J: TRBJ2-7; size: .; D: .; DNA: TGCGCCAGCACCGTGGGGGAGCCTACCCCCTACGAGCAGTACTTC; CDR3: CASTVGEPTPYEQYF
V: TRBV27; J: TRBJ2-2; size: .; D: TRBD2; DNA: TGTGCCAGCAGTTTATGGACTAGCGGGGGCACCGGGGAGCTGTTTTTT; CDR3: CASSLWTSGGTGELFF
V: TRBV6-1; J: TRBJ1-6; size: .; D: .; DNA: TGTGCCAGCATCAGGGCGAGCTCCTATAATTCACCCCTCCACTTT; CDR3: CASIRASSYNSPLHF
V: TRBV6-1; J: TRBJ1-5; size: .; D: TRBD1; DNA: TGTGCCAGCAAGGTCTTGACAGGGGGTCATCAGCCCCAGCATTTT; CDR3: CASKVLTGGHQPQHF
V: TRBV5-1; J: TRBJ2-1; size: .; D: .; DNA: TGCGCCAGCAGCTTTGGAAGAACCTACAATGAGCAGTTCTTC; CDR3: CASSFGRTYNEQFF
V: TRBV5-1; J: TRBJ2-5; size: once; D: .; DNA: TGCGCCAGCAGCGGGACTGTCGAAGAGACCCAGTACTTC; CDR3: CASSGTVEETQYF
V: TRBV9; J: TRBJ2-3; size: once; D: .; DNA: TGTGCCAGCAGCGTAGCGGGGGCAGGAGATACGCAGTATTTT; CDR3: CASSVAGAGDTQYF
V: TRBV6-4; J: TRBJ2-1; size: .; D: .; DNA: TGTGCCAGCAGTGAGAGGAGTGGGTCCTACAATGAGCAGTTCTTC; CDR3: CASSERSGSYNEQFF
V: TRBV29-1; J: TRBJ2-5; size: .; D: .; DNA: TGCAGCGTTGACTTTGCAGGGGAGACCCAGTACTTC; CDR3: CSVDFAGETQYF
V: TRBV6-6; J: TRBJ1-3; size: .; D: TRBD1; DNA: TGTGCCAGCAGTTATCTCGGGACAGTCGCGGGAAACACCATATATTTT; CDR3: CASSYLGTVAGNTIYF
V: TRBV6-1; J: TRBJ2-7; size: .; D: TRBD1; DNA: TGTGCCAGCAGGGGACAGGGAGGGAGTTCTGACGAGCAGTACTTC; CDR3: CASRGQGGSSDEQYF
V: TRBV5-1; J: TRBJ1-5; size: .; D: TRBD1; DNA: TGCGCCATACCGGGACAGGGGGCTGGACAGCCCCAGCATTTT; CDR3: CAIPGQGAGQPQHF
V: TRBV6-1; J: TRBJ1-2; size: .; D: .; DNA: TGTGCCAGCAGTGTGCGACAGGCTGGCTACACCTTC; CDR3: CASSVRQAGYTF
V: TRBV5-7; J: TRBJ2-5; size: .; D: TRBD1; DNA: TGTGCCAGCAGCTTAGACAGGGGGCCAGAGACCCAGTACTTC; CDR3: CASSLDRGPETQYF
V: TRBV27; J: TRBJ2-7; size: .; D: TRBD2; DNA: TGTGCCATCTGTATACCCGGGATAGCGGGGACCTCCTACGAGCAGTACTTC; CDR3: CAICIPGIAGTSYEQYF
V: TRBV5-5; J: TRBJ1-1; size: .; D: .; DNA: TGTGCCAGCAGCTTGGAAGGTGCCGGTGGGAACACTGAAGCTTTCTTT; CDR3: CASSLEGAGGNTEAFF
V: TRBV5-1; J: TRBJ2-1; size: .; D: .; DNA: TGCGCCAGCAGGGGGGGCTACAATGAGCAGTTCTTC; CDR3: CASRGGYNEQFF
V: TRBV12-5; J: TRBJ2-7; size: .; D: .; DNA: TGTGCTAGTGGTTTGGGACTCTCCTACGAGCAGTACTTC; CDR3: CASGLGLSYEQYF
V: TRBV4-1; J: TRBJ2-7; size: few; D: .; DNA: TGCGCCAGCAGCCAAGATCCGCAGGGCTCCTACGAGCAGTACTTC; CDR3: CASSQDPQGSYEQYF
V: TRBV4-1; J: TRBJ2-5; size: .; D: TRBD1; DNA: TGCGCCAGCAGCCAGATGGGACAGGACCCCCAAGAGACCCAGTACTTC; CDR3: CASSQMGQDPQETQYF
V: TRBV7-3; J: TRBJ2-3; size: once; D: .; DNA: TGTGCCAGCAGCTTAGGGGACAGCACAGATACGCAGTATTTT; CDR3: CASSLGDSTDTQYF
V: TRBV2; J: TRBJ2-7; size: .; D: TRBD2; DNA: TGTGCCAGCATCCCTAGCGGGATCTCCTACGAGCAGTACTTC; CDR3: CASIPSGISYEQYF
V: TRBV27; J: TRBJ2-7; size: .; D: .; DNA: TGTGCCAGCAGTTCCTCGACAGAAACCTACGAGCAGTACTTC; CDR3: CASSSSTETYEQYF
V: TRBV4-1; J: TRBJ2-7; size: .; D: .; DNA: TGCGCCAGCAGCCAAGGAGGGGACTCCTACGAGCAGTACTTC; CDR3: CASSQGGDSYEQYF
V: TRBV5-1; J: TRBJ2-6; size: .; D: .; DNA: TGCGCCAGCAGCTTGGACCAGCCCTCTGGGGCCAACGTCCTGACTTTC; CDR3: CASSLDQPSGANVLTF
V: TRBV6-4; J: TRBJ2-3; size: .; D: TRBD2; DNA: TGTGCCAGCAGTGCTAGCGGGAGCCCAGATACGCAGTATTTT; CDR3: CASSASGSPDTQYF
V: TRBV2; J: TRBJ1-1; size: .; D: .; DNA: TGTGCCAGCAGTGGATCGGGGCAGGCGAGCACTGAAGCTTTCTTT; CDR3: CASSGSGQASTEAFF
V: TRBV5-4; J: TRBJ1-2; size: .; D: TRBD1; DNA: TGTGCCAGCAGCTTAGGAGGACAGGGCGACTATGGCTACACCTTC; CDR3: CASSLGGQGDYGYTF